This T cell receptor beta chain appears in the sequencing data of a study of beta chain features in type 1 diabetes. On average, the one heparinised blood draw given by each donor was approximately 100 mL. As every portion of the isolated RNA was reverse transcribed, the sequencing read expressed TCRB transcripts. TCRdb keeps only in-frame clones here, not all; method: immunoSEQ multiplex PCR. The sample has some 410,000 clones; 11% to 15% are singletons. The TCR originated in a man between 25 and 39 years old in good health. Sequencing used naive CD4+ T cells from blood.

CDR3 sequence: CATSGAGYGYTF. The CDR3 DNA sequence: TGTGCCACCAGCGGTGCTGGCTATGGCTACACCTTC. The rearrangement joins TRBV15 to TRBJ1-2; the D is unclear. The length of the CDR3 is 12 residues. The V end lost 5 bases, the J end lost 4 bases, and 8 bases lay between the germline ends. Germline lookup yields CDR1 LNHNV and CDR2 YYDKDF (reference sequence).